A single sample is the source of the 24 T cell receptor beta chains below, sequenced in a study of T cells after yellow fever vaccination. TCRdb recomputed calls from the 5' RACE reads with MiXCR, one row per CDR3 protein. Here the sample spans more than 450,000 distinct CDR3 sequences, just over 20% being singletons. The sequenced sample was PBMCs, obtained around 3 weeks after the first yellow fever vaccination. The source is a man aged 18 to 30 who received the YFV17D yellow fever vaccine.

The rearrangement uses TRBV28 and TRBJ2-5; D unclear. The CDR3 consists of 13 residues. Trimming stripped 9 bases from V and 5 bases from J, with 16 bases between. Germline CDR1 MDHEN, CDR2 SYDVKM. CDR3 protein: CARDNLTCETQYF. Here the CDR3 DNA reads TGTGCCAGGGATAACCTGACGTGCGAGACCCAGTACTTC.

The chain uses TRBV15 and TRBJ2-2; D call uncertain. This CDR3 has 14 residues. Looked up from germline, CDR1 is LNHNV and CDR2 is YYDKDF (reference sequence). V shed 0 bases and J shed 1 base, with 3 bases lying between them. CDR3 nucleotide sequence: TGTGCCACCAGCAGAGATCAGAACACCGGGGAGCTGTTTTTT. This encodes CATSRDQNTGELFF.

The J gene is TRBJ2-7, the V gene TRBV2; D could derive from TRBD1 or TRBD2 (5 bases each). V lost 6 bases and J 3 bases, leaving 15 bases between the germline ends. CDR1 and CDR2 from the germline V gene are SNHLY and FYNNEI. The CDR3 is 14 amino acids. The CDR3 DNA is TGTGCCAGCAGGGAAACCGGGACGGACTACGAGCAGTACGTC. It is translated as CASRETGTDYEQYV.

The chain carries TRBV4-1 and TRBJ1-1; possibly TRBD1 for D (5 bases). This CDR3 spans 15 amino acids. Germline CDR1 and CDR2: MGHRA and YSYEKL. V lost 6 bases, J lost 2 bases, and 16 bases lay in between. The CDR3 region has the DNA TGCGCCAGCAGGTCCGCAGGGAACATTAACACTGAAGCTTTCTTT. Encoded protein: CASRSAGNINTEAFF.

This rearrangement joins TRBV9 to TRBJ1-1; no reliable D call. The CDR3 is 14 amino acids. The V gene lost 0 bases and the J gene lost 4 bases, with 10 bases spanning the gap. Germline V gene data show CDR1 as SGDLS and CDR2 as YYNGEE. This CDR3 reads CASSVEGSITEAFF. CDR3 sequence (DNA): TGTGCCAGCAGCGTAGAAGGGTCGATCACTGAAGCTTTCTTT. Complete variable domain (other parts from reference TRBV9 and TRBJ1-1): DSGVTQTPKHLITATGQRVTLRCSPRSGDLSVYWYQQSLDQGLQFLIQYYNGEERAKGNILERFSAQQFPDLHSELNLSSLELGDSALYFCASSVEGSITEAFFGQGTRLTVV.

The V and J genes are TRBV20-1 and TRBJ2-3, with TRBD2 identical over 12 bases. The ends lost 4 bases at V and 6 bases at J; junction bases unmatched: 8. The CDR3 contains 15 residues. Germline values: CDR1 DFQATT, CDR2 SNEGSKA (reference sequence). CDR3 nucleotides: TGCAGTGCTACCAGGACTAGCGGGGAAGGGGATACGCAGTATTTT. Protein product: CSATRTSGEGDTQYF.

In this sample, this clonotype turned up a few times. The chain combines TRBV18 with TRBJ2-7; D is perhaps TRBD1 (6 bases). The CDR3 contains 14 residues. Germline V gene lookup returns CDR1 KGHSH and CDR2 LQKENI. V was cut by 4 bases and J by 6 bases, with 16 bases left in between. This CDR3 reads CASSRARGEFEQYF. CDR3 bases: TGTGCCAGCTCACGCGCCAGGGGAGAGTTCGAGCAGTACTTC.

The chain has TRBV6-1 and TRBJ2-1; 8 bases map to TRBD2. V was clipped by 10 bases and J by 5 bases; unmatched bases: 10. Germline CDR1 reads MNHNS; CDR2 reads SASEGT. The CDR3 length is 14 residues. The CDR3 nucleotides read TGTGCCACCTCGGGACTAGTTTTCCACAATGAGCAGTTCTTC. This gives the protein CATSGLVFHNEQFF.

This clonotype was counted between two and nine times. This chain links TRBV4-3 with TRBJ1-1; D perhaps matches TRBD1 (5 bases). Trimming pared 0 bases from V and 3 bases from J, leaving 11 bases between. The CDR3 has 15 amino acids. Germline V gene lookup returns CDR1 LGHNA and CDR2 YSLEER. The CDR3 spells CASSQDVQAYTEAFF. The CDR3 nucleotides read TGCGCCAGCAGCCAAGATGTACAGGCGTACACTGAAGCTTTCTTT.

The chain carries TRBV7-9 and TRBJ2-1; tentatively, D is TRBD2 (6 bases). The CDR3 has 13 residues. Germline V gene data show CDR1 as SEHNR and CDR2 as FQNEAQ (reference sequence). V was trimmed by 8 bases and J by 3 bases, leaving 11 bases between them. As DNA, the CDR3 is TGTGCCAGCCAAGGGACTTACTACAATGAGCAGTTCTTC. This encodes CASQGTYYNEQFF.

The rearrangement joins TRBV4-3 to TRBJ2-3; D uncertain. Germline V lookup: CDR1 LGHNA, CDR2 YSLEER. There are 16 residues in the CDR3. The V gene lost 0 bases and the J gene lost 3 bases, with 13 bases spanning the gap. CDR3 DNA sequence: TGCGCCAGCAGCCAAGAGTATAAGGGCGCGACAGATACGCAGTATTTT. Its translation is CASSQEYKGATDTQYF.

This clonotype appeared a single time. The rearrangement joins TRBV12-5 to TRBJ2-7; 8 bases map to TRBD2. The length of the CDR3 is 16 residues. Germline V gene sequence: CDR1 LGHNT, CDR2 FRNRAP. V was clipped by 0 bases and J by 1 base; unmatched bases: 5. CDR3 protein: CASGLVLAASSYEQYF. The CDR3 bases are TGTGCTAGTGGTTTGGTACTAGCGGCTTCTTCCTACGAGCAGTACTTC.

The genes are TRBV28 and TRBJ2-1, with D possibly being TRBD2 (6 bases). Trimming removed 3 bases at V and 7 bases at J, with 13 bases between. The germline V gene encodes CDR1 MDHEN and CDR2 SYDVKM. The CDR3 is made up of 14 amino acids. As DNA, the CDR3 is TGTGCCAGCAGTTTCGGAGGGGCCTCTAATGAGCAGTTCTTC. Residues: CASSFGGASNEQFF.

The V gene is TRBV4-3, the J gene TRBJ2-1; 9 bases match TRBD2. Unmatched junction bases numbered 8, after V lost 0 bases and J lost 11 bases. The CDR3 contains 15 residues. Per the germline V gene, CDR1 is LGHNA and CDR2 is YSLEER. The CDR3 is CASSQDAAGGSQQFF. The DNA for the CDR3 is TGCGCCAGCAGCCAAGATGCCGCGGGGGGGTCGCAGCAGTTCTTC.

This clonotype was detected a few times. The gene calls are TRBV11-2 and TRBJ1-1; D not certain. The V and J ends lost 5 bases and 1 base respectively, with 17 bases between them. Germline V gives CDR1 SGHAT, CDR2 FQNNGV. The CDR3 contains 16 residues. The DNA for the CDR3 is TGTGCCAGCAGCATAGGTAGGGTGGTTTGGAACACTGAAGCTTTCTTT. This translates into CASSIGRVVWNTEAFF.

This clonotype came up a few times. This chain connects TRBV7-9 to TRBJ2-3, with TRBD1 matching over 8 bases. J gave up 0 bases and V 2 bases, and 4 bases lay outside the gene matches. Looked up from germline, CDR1 is SEHNR and CDR2 is FQNEAQ (reference sequence). The CDR3 contains 16 residues. The CDR3 reads CASSLSRDRSTDTQYF. The CDR3 DNA reads as TGTGCCAGCAGCTTAAGCCGGGACAGGAGCACAGATACGCAGTATTTT.

This clonotype occurred a few times. The rearrangement joins TRBV28 to TRBJ1-5; TRBD1 might be the D (6 bases). The CDR3 has 15 residues. CDR1 is MDHEN and CDR2 is SYDVKM in the germline V gene. The V end was cut by 2 bases, the J end by 7 bases, with 15 bases between. The CDR3 bases are TGTGCCAGCAGTTTAACTCGGGGGGCAAGCCAGCCCCAGCATTTT. Amino acids: CASSLTRGASQPQHF.

This clonotype was observed a handful of times. This CDR3 is CASSLTGEGANYGYTF. In DNA, the CDR3 is TGTGCCAGCAGCCTGACTGGGGAAGGGGCTAACTATGGCTACACCTTC. The gene calls are TRBV3-1 and TRBJ1-2; D may be TRBD1 (5 bases). Trimming removed 4 bases at V and 0 bases at J, with 15 bases between. This CDR3 region has 16 residues. CDR1 is LGHDT, CDR2 YNNKEL, per germline (reference sequence).

This chain connects TRBV20-1 to TRBJ2-1, with 8 bases matching TRBD2. With 3 bases clipped from V and 10 bases from J, the junction kept 5 bases outside the gene matches. CDR3 length equals 12 residues. The germline V gene has CDR1 DFQATT and CDR2 SNEGSKA (reference sequence). CDR3 DNA sequence: TGCAGTGCTAGCGGGGGGGCGCGGGAGCAGTTCTTC. Its translation is CSASGGAREQFF.

The chain has TRBV29-1 and TRBJ2-5; 7 bases line up with TRBD1. V shed 6 bases, J shed 2 bases, and the junction held 6 bases outside the gene matches. CDR1 is SQVTM, CDR2 ANQGSEA, per germline. The CDR3 totals 13 residues. CDR3 coding DNA: TGCAGCGTGGGGTGGACAGGACAAGAGACCCAGTACTTC. This encodes CSVGWTGQETQYF.

This clonotype was found a few times. This sequence joins TRBV7-3 and TRBJ2-5; no reliable D call. The CDR3 covers 13 residues. Trimming pared 4 bases from V and 1 base from J, leaving 7 bases between. Germline CDR1 is SGHTA and CDR2 is FQGTGA. CDR3 residues: CASSWAAQETQYF. The CDR3 region has the DNA TGTGCCAGCAGCTGGGCGGCCCAAGAGACCCAGTACTTC.

There are a few counts of this clonotype. The chain employs TRBV20-1 and TRBJ1-4, with D uncertain. Looked up from germline, CDR1 is DFQATT and CDR2 is SNEGSKA (reference sequence). The CDR3 is 16 residues long. The V and J ends lost 3 bases and 0 bases respectively, with 14 bases between them. The CDR3 DNA reads TGCAGTGCTAGCCCTGGAACCCATGCAACTAATGAAAAACTGTTTTTT. Its protein product is CSASPGTHATNEKLFF.

This clonotype came up a few times. The chain has TRBV19 and TRBJ2-6; D possibly uses TRBD1 or TRBD2 (6 bases each). V was pared by 7 bases and J by 1 base, with 11 bases between. Germline loops: CDR1 LNHDA, CDR2 SQIVND (reference sequence). The CDR3 spans 15 residues. CDR3 sequence (DNA): TGTGCCAGTAAACTAGGGGGGTCTGGGGCCAACGTCCTGACTTTC. Protein sequence: CASKLGGSGANVLTF.

This chain joins TRBV5-6 and TRBJ1-2, with 11 bases aligning to TRBD1. V lost 4 bases, J lost 4 bases, and 9 bases stayed unmatched. The germline V gene encodes CDR1 SGHDT and CDR2 YYEEEE. The CDR3 sequence is 16 residues long. Here the CDR3 DNA reads TGTGCCAGCAGCGAAGACTACGGACAGGGGGCCTATGGCTACACCTTC. It yields the protein CASSEDYGQGAYGYTF.